Each of the 5 T cell receptor beta chains below was sequenced from the same sample in a study of shared clonotypes between healthy human individuals (TCRdb year 2020). The protocol used for the library was the immunoSEQ multiplex PCR assay. TCRdb took over this immuneACCESS table, retaining in-frame rearrangements with V and J assigned. Such tables are incomplete; in checked studies, under half of the missing clones stem from an unresolved V gene, and the remainder is unexplained. Counted in this sample were some 2.1 million clones; over 85% of them appeared once. The ten largest account for approximately 1.7% of the sample. CD8 naive samples consisted of CD45RO-negative cells that were positively selected for CCR7, yielding a CD45RA+CCR7+ population without TemRA cells. The sequencing sample was made of naive CD8+ T cells from PBMCs. The sample's cell subset or site label is to be understood as: CD45RA+CCR7+. Every receptor here comes from a man aged 18 to 30 in good health. Some clones in this sample may be carry-over from other donors' samples.

The chain couples TRBV13 to TRBJ2-7, with 10 bases identical to TRBD2. Germline assignment: CDR1 PRHDT and CDR2 FYEKMQ (reference sequence). CDR3 length equals 17 residues. V dropped 3 bases and J dropped 0; count of bases not matched to a gene: 8. CDR3 DNA sequence: TGTGCCAGCAGCTTCCTTCTAGCGGGGGAATACTCCTACGAGCAGTACTTC. This translates into CASSFLLAGEYSYEQYF.

V usage is TRBV11-2 and J usage is TRBJ1-5; no clear D. This CDR3 comprises 15 residues. Per germline, CDR1 SGHAT and CDR2 FQNNGV. The V gene lost 4 bases and the J gene lost 2 bases, with 12 bases spanning the gap. The DNA for the CDR3 is TGTGCCAGCAGCTCGGTCGGGTGGGGCAATCAGCCCCAGCATTTT. It encodes CASSSVGWGNQPQHF. The full variable domain, completed using reference TRBV11-2 and TRBJ1-5, is EAGVAQSPRYKIIEKRQSVAFWCNPISGHATLYWYQQILGQGPKLLIQFQNNGVVDDSQLPKDRFSAERLKGVDSTLKIQPAKLEDSAVYLCASSSVGWGNQPQHFGDGTRLSIL.

This clone was found once. Other nucleotide sequences from this sample produce the same CDR3. This chain uses TRBV27 with TRBJ2-7; no clear D. Trimming pared 2 bases from V and 1 base from J, leaving 6 bases between. The CDR3 runs 13 residues. The germline gives CDR1 MNHEY, CDR2 SMNVEV (reference sequence). The CDR3 sequence: CASSLARSYEQYF. CDR3 in DNA: TGTGCCAGCAGTTTAGCCCGGTCCTACGAGCAGTACTTC.

Notes on this clone: At the DNA level, this CDR3 is encoded by other sequences in the same sample as well. V is TRBV28 and J is TRBJ2-7; D gene unclear. Germline V CDR1 and CDR2: MDHEN, SYDVKM. Trimming cost V 1 base and J 2 bases, with 6 bases left between them. This CDR3 is built from 13 residues. The CDR3 DNA follows: TGTGCCAGCAGTTTATTTTCCGCCTACGAGCAGTACTTC. It encodes CASSLFSAYEQYF.

The rearrangement links TRBV10-3 to TRBJ2-3, with 8 bases matching TRBD2. The V gene end was trimmed by 0 bases and the J gene end by 5 bases; junction bases not matched to a gene: 10. CDR1 and CDR2 from the germline V gene are ENHRY and SYGVKD. The length of the CDR3 is 17 residues. The CDR3 DNA follows: TGTGCCATCAGTGAGTCGAAGGTAGCGGGAAACAGAGATACGCAGTATTTT. Translated, it gives CAISESKVAGNRDTQYF.